This T cell receptor (beta chain) emerged from a study of shared clonotypes between healthy human individuals. Clones were read by immunoSEQ multiplex PCR, and TCRdb kept only the in-frame ones, dropping some. The sample has over 850,000 clones; about four fifths are singletons. Division of CD4+ cells produced a CD45RA+ naive subset and a CD45RA-negative memory subset. Comments on this clone: Additional DNA sequences in this sample encode the identical CDR3.

Germline CDR1 is SGHTA and CDR2 is FQGTGA. The junction had 5 bases not matched to a gene; V was cut back by 6 bases and J by 7 bases. CDR3 length: 13 residues. The sequence came from a man younger than 30 in good health. Some clones in this sample may be carry-over from other donors' samples. Material: memory CD4+ T cells from PBMCs. The subset: CD45RA-negative fraction. J is TRBJ2-2 and V is TRBV7-3, with 7 bases identical to TRBD2. CDR3 in DNA: TGTGCCAGCAGTCCTGGCGGGAGCGGGGAGCTGTTTTTT. Translation gives CASSPGGSGELFF.